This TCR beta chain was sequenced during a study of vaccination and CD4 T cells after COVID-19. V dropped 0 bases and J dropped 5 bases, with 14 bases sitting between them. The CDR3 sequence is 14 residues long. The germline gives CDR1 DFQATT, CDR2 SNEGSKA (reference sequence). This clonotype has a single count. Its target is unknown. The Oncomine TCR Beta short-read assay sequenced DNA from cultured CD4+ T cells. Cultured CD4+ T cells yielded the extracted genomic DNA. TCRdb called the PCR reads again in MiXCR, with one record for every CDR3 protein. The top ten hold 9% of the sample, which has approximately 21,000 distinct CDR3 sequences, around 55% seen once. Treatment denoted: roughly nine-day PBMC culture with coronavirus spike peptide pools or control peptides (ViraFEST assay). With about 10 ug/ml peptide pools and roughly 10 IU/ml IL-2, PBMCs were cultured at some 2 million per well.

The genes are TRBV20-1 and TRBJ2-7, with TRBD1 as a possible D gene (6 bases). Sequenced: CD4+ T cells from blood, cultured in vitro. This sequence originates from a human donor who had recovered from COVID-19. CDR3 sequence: CSARDTDRSNEQYF. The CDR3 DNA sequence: TGCAGTGCTAGAGATACAGACAGGAGCAACGAGCAGTACTTC.